This is a list of T cell receptor beta chains from one sample in a study of OX40 agonist ivuxolimab in advanced cancers. The protocol was immunoSEQ multiplex PCR, while the TCRdb copy is restricted to in-frame clones and leaves out a portion. The repertoire includes 55,000 to 80,000 clones, 70% to 90% of them detected once, and roughly 3% sits in the top ten. Sequencing was performed on CD4+ or CD8+ T cells sorted from blood, taken in a trial of the OX40 agonist ivuxolimab. Every receptor here comes from an adult with an advanced solid tumor such as melanoma, head and neck, liver or kidney cancer. Both conserved end residues are part of each CDR3. The D gene is left open where the match is weak. The size field is filled for only some rows; it gives once, few, many or a size class.

CDR3,DNA,D,V,size,J
CAISEGTGVEKLFF,TGTGCCATCAGTGAGGGGACAGGGGTTGAAAAACTGTTTTTT,TRBD1,TRBV10-3,few,TRBJ1-4
CATGSFGGSEAFF,TGTGCAACAGGGTCTTTTGGGGGATCTGAAGCTTTCTTT,NA,TRBV14,NA,TRBJ1-1
CASSMGVGRGGNQPQHF,TGTGCCAGTAGTATGGGGGTCGGACGGGGAGGCAATCAGCCCCAGCATTTT,NA,TRBV19,NA,TRBJ1-5
CASSWTGGTDTQYF,TGTGCCAGCAGCTGGACAGGGGGCACAGATACGCAGTATTTT,TRBD1,TRBV7-9,NA,TRBJ2-3
CASSGGGALEQYF,TGTGCCAGCAGTGGCGGGGGGGCTCTCGAGCAGTACTTC,TRBD2,TRBV6-1,NA,TRBJ2-7
CASTAGLAGGGETQYF,TGTGCCAGCACTGCCGGACTAGCGGGGGGCGGGGAGACCCAGTACTTC,TRBD2,TRBV2,NA,TRBJ2-5
CASSLMGASGGAGYEQYF,TGTGCCAGCAGCTTAATGGGCGCTAGCGGGGGGGCCGGTTACGAGCAGTACTTC,TRBD2,TRBV7-2,NA,TRBJ2-7
CASSQVGNSYNEQFF,TGCGCCAGCAGCCAAGTAGGGAACTCCTACAATGAGCAGTTCTTC,NA,TRBV4-1,NA,TRBJ2-1
CASSLGRAGVLGEQYF,TGTGCCAGCAGCTTAGGTCGGGCAGGGGTGTTAGGCGAGCAGTACTTC,NA,TRBV13,NA,TRBJ2-7
CASSVGTGGGATNEKLFF,TGTGCCAGCAGTGTTGGGACAGGGGGAGGGGCAACTAATGAAAAACTGTTTTTT,TRBD1,TRBV6-1,NA,TRBJ1-4
CASSSDRGYLYGYTF,TGCGCCAGCAGCTCGGACAGGGGATACCTCTATGGCTACACCTTC,TRBD1,TRBV5-1,NA,TRBJ1-2
CASSMEKARGGQELFF,TGTGCCAGTAGTATGGAAAAAGCGCGGGGGGGCCAGGAGCTGTTTTTT,TRBD2,TRBV19,NA,TRBJ2-2
CASSADGLYGYTF,TGTGCCAGCAGCGCCGACGGACTCTATGGCTACACCTTC,NA,TRBV5-4,NA,TRBJ1-2
CASSQDGRVYSGNTIYF,TGTGCCAGCTCACAAGACGGGAGGGTCTACTCTGGAAACACCATATATTTT,NA,TRBV18,NA,TRBJ1-3
CASSKKGIRDRGFYEQYF,TGTGCCAGCAGCAAAAAAGGAATCCGGGACAGGGGATTCTACGAGCAGTACTTC,NA,TRBV21-1,NA,TRBJ2-7
CSVAISNEQFF,TGCAGCGTTGCTATCAGCAATGAGCAGTTCTTC,NA,TRBV29-1,NA,TRBJ2-1
CASSSGQGGIAFF,TGTGCCAGCAGCTCGGGACAGGGGGGTATAGCTTTCTTT,TRBD1,TRBV7-3,NA,TRBJ1-1
CASSPSGGDSNTGELFF,TGTGCCAGCAGCCCTAGCGGGGGGGACTCAAACACCGGGGAGCTGTTTTTT,TRBD2,TRBV7-8,once,TRBJ2-2
CASSQGRGGAEDTEAFF,TGCGCCAGCAGCCAAGGCCGAGGGGGCGCCGAGGACACTGAAGCTTTCTTT,TRBD1,TRBV4-1,NA,TRBJ1-1
CASSLYGQRGGLYNEQFF,TGTGCCAGCAGCCTGTATGGACAACGGGGGGGACTCTACAATGAGCAGTTCTTC,TRBD2,TRBV7-3,NA,TRBJ2-1
CASSPILGESEQYF,TGTGCCAGCAGCCCTATACTAGGCGAATCCGAGCAGTACTTC,NA,TRBV14,NA,TRBJ2-7
CASSQGPLGGGRTDTQYF,TGCGCCAGCAGCCAAGGCCCTCTAGGGGGGGGACGCACAGATACGCAGTATTTT,NA,TRBV4-1,NA,TRBJ2-3
CASSSRQMTYNSPLHF,TGCGCCAGCAGCTCGAGACAGATGACCTATAATTCACCCCTCCACTTT,NA,TRBV5-1,NA,TRBJ1-6
CASSPGGYRQYF,TGTGCCAGCAGCCCAGGGGGGTACAGGCAGTACTTC,NA,TRBV7-2,NA,TRBJ2-7